This T cell receptor (beta chain) derives from a study of T-cell reconstitution after alpha-beta-depleted transplantation in children. Preparation of the TCRbeta library was carried out with unique molecular identifiers. TCRdb redid the calling of the PCR reads with MiXCR, one entry per CDR3 protein. The data show about 240,000 distinct CDR3 sequences, 12% seen once. This clonotype was observed at least ten times. The receptor comes from a human donor who donated a stem cell graft to a child with acute lymphoblastic leukemia. The specimen was PBMCs from the stem cell graft donor, collected from the stem cell graft.

Here the CDR3 reads CASSYSRASYEQYF. CDR3 coding DNA: TGTGCCAGCAGTTACTCGAGGGCCTCCTACGAGCAGTACTTC. The chain has TRBV6-5 and TRBJ2-7, with D perhaps matching TRBD2 (5 bases). CDR3 size: 14 residues. The V end was cut by 0 bases, the J end by 0 bases, with 6 bases between. Germline CDR1 MNHEY, CDR2 SVGAGI.